The sequence of this T cell receptor beta chain was determined in a study of T cell repertoires in cytomegalovirus infection. TCRdb reprocessed the reads with MiXCR, giving one entry per CDR3 protein. Here the sample spans 700,000 to 850,000 distinct CDR3 sequences, 32% being singletons. The V gene's germline CDR1 is SGHTA and CDR2 FQGNSA. V was clipped by 2 bases and J by 0 bases, with 10 bases between them. The CDR3 sequence is 15 residues long. Comments on this clonotype: Its antigen is unidentified.

The TCR originated in a human donor in good health (CMV status not recorded). Some clones in this sample may be carry-over from other donors' samples. Specimen: cultured CD8+ T cells from PBMCs, collected from culture after CMV antigen stimulation. This chain joins TRBV7-2 and TRBJ2-5, with D unclear. CDR3 bases: TGTGCCAGCAGCTTAAATCAGGAATACCAAGAGACCCAGTACTTC. This encodes CASSLNQEYQETQYF.